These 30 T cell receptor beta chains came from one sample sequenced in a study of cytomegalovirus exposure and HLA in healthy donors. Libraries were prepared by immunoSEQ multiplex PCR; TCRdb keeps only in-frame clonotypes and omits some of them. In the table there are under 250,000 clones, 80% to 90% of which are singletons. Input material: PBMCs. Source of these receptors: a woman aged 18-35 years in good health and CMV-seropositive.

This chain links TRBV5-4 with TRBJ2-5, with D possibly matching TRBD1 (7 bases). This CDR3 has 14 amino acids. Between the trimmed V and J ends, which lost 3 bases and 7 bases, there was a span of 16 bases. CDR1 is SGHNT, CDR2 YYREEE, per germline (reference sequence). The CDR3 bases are TGTGCCAGCAGCTCGGGGGACAGAGAAGGGACCCAGTACTTC. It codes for CASSSGDREGTQYF.

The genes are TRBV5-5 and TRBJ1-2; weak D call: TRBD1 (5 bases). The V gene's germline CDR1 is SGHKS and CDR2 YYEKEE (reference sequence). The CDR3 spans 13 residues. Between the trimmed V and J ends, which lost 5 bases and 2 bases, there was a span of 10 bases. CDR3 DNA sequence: TGTGCCAGCAGTTCGGACACCAACTATGGCTACACCTTC. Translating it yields CASSSDTNYGYTF.

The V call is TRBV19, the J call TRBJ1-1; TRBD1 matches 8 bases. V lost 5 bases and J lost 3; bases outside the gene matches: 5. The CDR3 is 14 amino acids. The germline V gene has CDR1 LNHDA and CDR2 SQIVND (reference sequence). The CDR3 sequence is CASSVRGLDTEAFF. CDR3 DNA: TGTGCCAGTAGTGTCAGGGGGCTGGACACTGAAGCTTTCTTT.

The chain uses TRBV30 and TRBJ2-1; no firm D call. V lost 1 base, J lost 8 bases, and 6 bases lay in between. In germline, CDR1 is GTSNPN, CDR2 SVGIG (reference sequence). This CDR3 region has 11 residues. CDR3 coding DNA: TGTGCCTGGAGTGCGGCGGATGAGCAGTTCTTC. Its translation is CAWSAADEQFF.

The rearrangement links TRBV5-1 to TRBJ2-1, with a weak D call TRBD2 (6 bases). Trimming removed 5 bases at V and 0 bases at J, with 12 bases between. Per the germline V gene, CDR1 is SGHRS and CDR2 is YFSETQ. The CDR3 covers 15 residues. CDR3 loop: CASRLADPSYNEQFF. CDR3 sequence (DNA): TGCGCCAGCAGACTAGCCGACCCCTCCTACAATGAGCAGTTCTTC.

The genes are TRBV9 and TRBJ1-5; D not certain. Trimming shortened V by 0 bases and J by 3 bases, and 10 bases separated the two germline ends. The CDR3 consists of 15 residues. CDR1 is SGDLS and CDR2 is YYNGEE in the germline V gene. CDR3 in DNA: TGTGCCAGCAGCGTAGGGCAGGCCCTCAATCAGCCCCAGCATTTT. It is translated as CASSVGQALNQPQHF.

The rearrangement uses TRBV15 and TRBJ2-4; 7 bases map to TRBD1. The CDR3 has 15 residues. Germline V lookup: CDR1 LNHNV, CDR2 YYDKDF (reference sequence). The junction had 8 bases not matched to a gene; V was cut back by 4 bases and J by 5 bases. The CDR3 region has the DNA TGTGCCACCAGCACGCGACAGGGTGTCGAAAACATTCAGTACTTC. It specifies CATSTRQGVENIQYF.

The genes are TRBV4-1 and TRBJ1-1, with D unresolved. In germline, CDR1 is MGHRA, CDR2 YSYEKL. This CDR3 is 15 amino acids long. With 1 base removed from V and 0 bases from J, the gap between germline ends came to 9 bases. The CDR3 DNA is TGCGCCAGCAGCCAAGCTGGGCCGGTGAACACTGAAGCTTTCTTT. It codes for CASSQAGPVNTEAFF.

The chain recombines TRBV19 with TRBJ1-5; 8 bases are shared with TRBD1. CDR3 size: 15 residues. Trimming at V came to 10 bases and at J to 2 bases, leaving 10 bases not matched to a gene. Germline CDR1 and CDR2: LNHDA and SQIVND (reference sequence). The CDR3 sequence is CATGQARRGNQPQHF. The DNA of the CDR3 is TGTGCCACGGGACAGGCAAGAAGGGGCAATCAGCCCCAGCATTTT.

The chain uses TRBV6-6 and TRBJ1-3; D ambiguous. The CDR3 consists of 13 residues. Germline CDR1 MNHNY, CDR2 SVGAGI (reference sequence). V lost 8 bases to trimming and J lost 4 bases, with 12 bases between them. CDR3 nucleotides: TGTGCCAGCCACCCGGGGTCCGGAAACACCATATATTTT. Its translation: CASHPGSGNTIYF.

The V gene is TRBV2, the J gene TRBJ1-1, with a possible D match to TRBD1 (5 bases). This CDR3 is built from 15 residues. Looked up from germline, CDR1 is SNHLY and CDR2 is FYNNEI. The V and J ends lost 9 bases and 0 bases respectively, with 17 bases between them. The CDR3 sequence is CASFPLTGLNTEAFF. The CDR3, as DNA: TGTGCCAGTTTCCCCCTAACAGGTTTGAACACTGAAGCTTTCTTT.

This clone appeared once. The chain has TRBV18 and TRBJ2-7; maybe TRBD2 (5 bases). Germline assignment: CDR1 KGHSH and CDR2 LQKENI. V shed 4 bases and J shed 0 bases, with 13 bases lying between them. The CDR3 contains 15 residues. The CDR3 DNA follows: TGTGCCAGCTCACGGGTTGTTGGGAGCTCCTACGAGCAGTACTTC. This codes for CASSRVVGSSYEQYF. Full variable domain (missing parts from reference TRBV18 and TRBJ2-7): NAGVMQNPRHLVRRRGQEARLRCSPMKGHSHVYWYRQLPEEGLKFMVYLQKENIIDESGMPKERFSAEFPKEGPSILRIQQVVRGDSAAYFCASSRVVGSSYEQYFGPGTRLTVT.

Here the CDR3 reads CASSLIQGFYNEQFF. CDR3 DNA sequence: TGTGCCAGCAGCTTAATCCAGGGATTCTACAATGAGCAGTTCTTC. The chain carries TRBV7-9 and TRBJ2-1; tentative D call: TRBD1 (5 bases). The germline CDR1 and CDR2 sequences are SEHNR and FQNEAQ (reference sequence). The CDR3 runs 15 residues. V shed 2 bases and J shed 3 bases, with 11 bases lying between them.

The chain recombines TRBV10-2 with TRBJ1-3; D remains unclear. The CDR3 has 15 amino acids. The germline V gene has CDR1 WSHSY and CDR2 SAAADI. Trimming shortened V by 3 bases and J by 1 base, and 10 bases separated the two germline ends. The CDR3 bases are TGCGCCAGCAGTGATCGGACTGGTTCTGGAAACACCATATATTTT. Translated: CASSDRTGSGNTIYF.

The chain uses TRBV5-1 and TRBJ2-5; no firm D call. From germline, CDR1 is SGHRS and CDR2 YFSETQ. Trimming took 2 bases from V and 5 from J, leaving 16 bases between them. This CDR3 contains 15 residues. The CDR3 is CASSLVEWVLETQYF. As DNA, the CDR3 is TGCGCCAGCAGCTTAGTGGAGTGGGTTTTGGAGACCCAGTACTTC.

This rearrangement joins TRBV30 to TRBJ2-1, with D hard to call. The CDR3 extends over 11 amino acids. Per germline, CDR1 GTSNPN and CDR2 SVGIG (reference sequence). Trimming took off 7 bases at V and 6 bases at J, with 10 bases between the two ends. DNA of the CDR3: TGTGCCTACCGACTCTTCAATGAGCAGTTCTTC. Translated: CAYRLFNEQFF.

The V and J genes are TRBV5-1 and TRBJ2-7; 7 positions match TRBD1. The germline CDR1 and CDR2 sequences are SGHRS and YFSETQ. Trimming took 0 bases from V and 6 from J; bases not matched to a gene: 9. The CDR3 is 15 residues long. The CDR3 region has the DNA TGCGCCAGCAGCTTGGCGGGGACAGCGGCGGCCGAGCAGTACTTC. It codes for CASSLAGTAAAEQYF.

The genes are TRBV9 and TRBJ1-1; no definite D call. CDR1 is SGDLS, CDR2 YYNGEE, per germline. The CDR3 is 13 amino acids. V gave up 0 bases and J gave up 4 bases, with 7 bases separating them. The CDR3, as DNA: TGTGCCAGCAGCGTAGGGGCGAGCACTGAAGCTTTCTTT. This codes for CASSVGASTEAFF.

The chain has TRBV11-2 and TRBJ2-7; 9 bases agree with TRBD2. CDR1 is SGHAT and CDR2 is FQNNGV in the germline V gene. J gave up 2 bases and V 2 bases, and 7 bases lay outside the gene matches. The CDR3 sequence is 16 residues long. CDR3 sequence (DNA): TGTGCCAGCAGCTTAATATCAGCTAGCGGGACCTACGAGCAGTACTTC. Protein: CASSLISASGTYEQYF.

CDR3 sequence: CASGIAGVAYNEQFF. The CDR3 coding sequence is TGTGCCAGCGGGATAGCGGGAGTTGCCTACAATGAGCAGTTCTTC. The V gene is TRBV27, the J gene TRBJ2-1, with TRBD2 matching over 9 bases. This CDR3 region has 15 residues. In germline, CDR1 is MNHEY, CDR2 SMNVEV (reference sequence). The J segment lost 2 bases and the V segment lost 8 bases, leaving 7 bases of the junction unmatched.

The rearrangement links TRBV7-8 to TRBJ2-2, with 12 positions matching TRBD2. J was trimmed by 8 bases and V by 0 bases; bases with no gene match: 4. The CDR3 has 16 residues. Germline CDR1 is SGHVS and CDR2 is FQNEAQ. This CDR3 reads CASSLARTSGIGELFF. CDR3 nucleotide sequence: TGTGCCAGCAGCTTAGCGCGGACTAGCGGGATAGGGGAGCTGTTTTTT. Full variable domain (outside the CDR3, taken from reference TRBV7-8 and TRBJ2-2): GAGVSQSPRYKVAKRGQDVALRCDPISGHVSLFWYQQALGQGPEFLTYFQNEAQLDKSGLPSDRFFAERPEGSVSTLKIQRTQQEDSAVYLCASSLARTSGIGELFFGEGSRLTVL.

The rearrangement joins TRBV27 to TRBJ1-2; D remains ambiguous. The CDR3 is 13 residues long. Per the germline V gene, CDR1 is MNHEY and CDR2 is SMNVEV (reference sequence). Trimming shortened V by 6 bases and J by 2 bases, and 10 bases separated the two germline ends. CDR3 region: CASSPAGNYGYTF. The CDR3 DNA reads TGTGCCAGCAGCCCTGCGGGGAACTATGGCTACACCTTC.

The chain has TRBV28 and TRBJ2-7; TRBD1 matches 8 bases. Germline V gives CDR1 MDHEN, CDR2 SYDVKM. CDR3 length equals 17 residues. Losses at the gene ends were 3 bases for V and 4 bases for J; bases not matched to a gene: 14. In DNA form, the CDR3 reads TGTGCCAGCAGTTTTTGGGCGCCCGGACAGGGATTTTACGAGCAGTACTTC. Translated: CASSFWAPGQGFYEQYF.

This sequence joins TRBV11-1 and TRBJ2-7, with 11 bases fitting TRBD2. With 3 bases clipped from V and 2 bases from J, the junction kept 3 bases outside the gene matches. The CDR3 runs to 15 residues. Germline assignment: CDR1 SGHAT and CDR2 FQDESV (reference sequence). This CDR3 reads CASSLGLAEAYEQYF. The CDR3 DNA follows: TGTGCCAGCAGCTTGGGACTAGCGGAGGCCTACGAGCAGTACTTC.

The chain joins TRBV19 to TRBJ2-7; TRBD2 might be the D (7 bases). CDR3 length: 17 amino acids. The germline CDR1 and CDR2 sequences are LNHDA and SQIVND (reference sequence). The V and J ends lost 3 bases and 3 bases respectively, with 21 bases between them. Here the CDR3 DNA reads TGTGCCAGTAGTATGGGGGGGGGCTCGGTGGCTGTCTACGAGCAGTACTTC. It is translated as CASSMGGGSVAVYEQYF.

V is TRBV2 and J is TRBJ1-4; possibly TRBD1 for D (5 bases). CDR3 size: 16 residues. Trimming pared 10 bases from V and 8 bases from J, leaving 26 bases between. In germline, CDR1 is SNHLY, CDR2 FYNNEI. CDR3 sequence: CATSSPRTHIREKLFF. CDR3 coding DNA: TGTGCCACCTCCTCCCCCAGGACACACATCAGGGAAAAACTGTTTTTT.

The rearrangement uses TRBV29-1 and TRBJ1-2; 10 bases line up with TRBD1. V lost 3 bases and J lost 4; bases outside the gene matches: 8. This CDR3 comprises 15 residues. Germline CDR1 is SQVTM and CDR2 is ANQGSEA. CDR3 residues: CSVDPGTGVLYGYTF. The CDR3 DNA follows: TGCAGCGTTGATCCTGGGACAGGGGTCCTCTATGGCTACACCTTC.

As DNA, the CDR3 is TGTGCCACCCGTCCCCTATTACTTATGAGCTCTGGAAACACCATATATTTT. Translation: CATRPLLLMSSGNTIYF. The chain couples TRBV10-3 to TRBJ1-3; D is uncertain. Trimming stripped 10 bases from V and 0 bases from J, with 22 bases between. The CDR3 has 17 amino acids. Germline lookup yields CDR1 ENHRY and CDR2 SYGVKD.

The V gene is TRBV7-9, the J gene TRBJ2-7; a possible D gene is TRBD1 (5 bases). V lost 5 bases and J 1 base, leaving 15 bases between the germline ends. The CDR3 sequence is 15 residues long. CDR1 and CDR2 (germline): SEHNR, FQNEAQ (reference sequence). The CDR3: CASSAEQARSYEQYF. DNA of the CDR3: TGTGCCAGCAGCGCCGAACAGGCTAGGTCCTACGAGCAGTACTTC.

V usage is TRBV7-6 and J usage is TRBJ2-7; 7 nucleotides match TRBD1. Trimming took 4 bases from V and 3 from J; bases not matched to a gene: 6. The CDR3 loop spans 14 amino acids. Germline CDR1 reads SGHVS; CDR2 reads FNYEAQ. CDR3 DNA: TGTGCCAGCAGCTCTCGGACAGGATACTACGAGCAGTACTTC. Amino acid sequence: CASSSRTGYYEQYF.